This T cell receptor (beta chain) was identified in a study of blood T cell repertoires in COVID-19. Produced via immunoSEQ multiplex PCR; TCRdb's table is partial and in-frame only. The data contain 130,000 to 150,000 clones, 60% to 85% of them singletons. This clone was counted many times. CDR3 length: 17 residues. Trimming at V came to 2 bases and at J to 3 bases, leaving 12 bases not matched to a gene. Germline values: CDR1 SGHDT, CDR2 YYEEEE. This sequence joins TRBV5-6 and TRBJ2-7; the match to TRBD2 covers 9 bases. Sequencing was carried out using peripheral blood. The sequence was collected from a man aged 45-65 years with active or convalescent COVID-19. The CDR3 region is CASSLGARGREGYEQYF. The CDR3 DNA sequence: TGTGCCAGCAGCTTAGGGGCACGCGGGAGGGAGGGCTACGAGCAGTACTTC. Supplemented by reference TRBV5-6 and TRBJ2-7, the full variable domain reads DAGVTQSPTHLIKTRGQQVTLRCSPKSGHDTVSWYQQALGQGPQFIFQYYEEEERQRGNFPDRFSGHQFPNYSSELNVNALLLGDSALYLCASSLGARGREGYEQYFGPGTRLTVT.